This record looks at one T cell receptor beta chain sequence and its context. This entry is derived from a study of CDR3 diversity in severe acne. Trimming shortened V by 2 bases and J by 6 bases, and 10 bases separated the two germline ends. This CDR3 is 13 amino acids long. Germline V lookup: CDR1 MGHDK, CDR2 SYGVNS. TCRdb independently ran MiXCR on the PCR reads; one entry per CDR3 protein. The table has roughly 100,000 distinct CDR3 sequences, 51% seen once. Sequenced: blood. This TCR came from a male donor with acne. The rearrangement joins TRBV25-1 to TRBJ1-2, with D possibly matching TRBD1 (6 bases). In DNA form, the CDR3 reads TGTGCCAGCAGTGAAGAGGGGGTGAATGGCTACACCTTC. Residues: CASSEEGVNGYTF.